Listed below are T cell receptor beta chains from one sample, sequenced in a study of blood T cell repertoires in COVID-19. TCRdb keeps only in-frame clones here, not all; method: immunoSEQ multiplex PCR. The data hold around 310,000 clones, with approximately 88% observed a single time. The source material was PBMCs or T cells enriched from blood (not recorded which). The receptor set was obtained from a man aged 25 to 40 who had recovered from COVID-19. Each CDR3 is given with its conserved first and last residue. The D gene is left open where the match is weak.

TRBD1 | TRBJ2-7 | TRBV2 | TGTGCCAGCAGTGAAGCGGCGGGACAGGGTTACGAGCAGTACTTC | CASSEAAGQGYEQYF
TRBD2 | TRBJ2-5 | TRBV30 | TGTGCCTGGAGCGACACGCTAGCGGGGGGATGGCAAGAGACCCAGTACTTC | CAWSDTLAGGWQETQYF
- | TRBJ2-7 | TRBV14 | TGTGCCAGCAGCCAAGGGTATGGACATTCCTACGAGCAGTACTTC | CASSQGYGHSYEQYF
TRBD2 | TRBJ2-7 | TRBV27 | TGTGCCAGCACCCCTGTGGCTAGCGGGGGTGGCGAGCAGTACTTC | CASTPVASGGGEQYF
TRBD1 | TRBJ2-7 | TRBV28 | TGTGCCAGCAGTTTAACTCAGCGGGACAGGGGGGACGAGCAGTACTTC | CASSLTQRDRGDEQYF
TRBD1 | TRBJ2-5 | TRBV12-3/TRBV12-4 | TGTGCCAGCAGGATGGACAGGGGAAAGACCCAGTACTTC | CASRMDRGKTQYF
TRBD1 | TRBJ2-7 | TRBV6-1 | TGTGCCAGCAGTGATGGTGGACAGGGTTTCGACGAGCAGTACTTC | CASSDGGQGFDEQYF
TRBD2 | TRBJ2-1 | TRBV2 | TGTGCCAGCAGTGTTAGGTCCAGCGGGGGGGCAGTACAGTTCTTC | CASSVRSSGGAVQFF
- | TRBJ2-7 | TRBV5-1 | TGCGCCAGCAGCTTGGAGGAGGGGTTATGGGAAGAGCAGTACTTC | CASSLEEGLWEEQYF
- | TRBJ1-6 | TRBV28 | TGTGCCAGCGTTGGGTGGGCAACGGATTCACCCCTCCACTTT | CASVGWATDSPLHF
TRBD1 | TRBJ2-1 | TRBV7-2 | TGTGCCAGCAGCGACGGACAGGGAGCGGAGCAGTTCTTC | CASSDGQGAEQFF
TRBD2 | TRBJ2-7 | TRBV25-1 | TGTGCCAGCAGTGAACTAGCGGGGGCTTCAGGAGTTGAGCAGTACTTC | CASSELAGASGVEQYF
- | TRBJ2-1 | TRBV2 | TGTGCCAGCAGCGCGGGGTTTGGGGTTGAGCAGTTCTTC | CASSAGFGVEQFF
- | TRBJ2-2 | TRBV6-5 | TGTGCCAGCAGGCACCCGGGTGCCGGGGAGCTGTTTTTT | CASRHPGAGELFF
TRBD2 | TRBJ2-7 | TRBV7-8 | TGTGCCAGCAGCTTATTCAGGACTAGCTTCGAGCAGTACTTC | CASSLFRTSFEQYF
- | TRBJ1-5 | TRBV5-5 | TGTGCCAGCAGCTCCCCGGGGGTAGGGCAGCCCCAGCATTTT | CASSSPGVGQPQHF
- | TRBJ2-1 | TRBV6-1 | TGTGCCAGCAGTGATGGGCAGAGCTCCTACAATGAGCAGTTCTTC | CASSDGQSSYNEQFF
TRBD2 | TRBJ2-1 | TRBV28 | TGTGCCAGCAGTCCCCTGGCGGGAGCCCACAATGAGCAGTTCTTC | CASSPLAGAHNEQFF
TRBD1 | TRBJ1-6 | TRBV5-1 | TGCGCCAGCAGCTTGATACCCCTGGGACAGGGAGTTTCACCCCTCCACTTT | CASSLIPLGQGVSPLHF
- | TRBJ1-1 | TRBV7-9 | TGTGCCAGCAGCCGATTGGGGGGATTGAACACTGAAGCTTTCTTT | CASSRLGGLNTEAFF
- | TRBJ2-7 | TRBV11-2 | TGTGCCAGCAGGACTATTACTAGTAGCGAGCAGTACTTC | CASRTITSSEQYF
TRBD1 | TRBJ1-2 | TRBV10-1 | TGCGCCAGCAGGGCGATTCTCCCTCCGAATCGGGACAGGGACTATGGCTACACCTTC | CASRAILPPNRDRDYGYTF
- | TRBJ1-2 | TRBV19 | TGTGCCAGTAGCACCATAGCGGGGAGCGATGGCTACACCTTC | CASSTIAGSDGYTF
- | TRBJ1-1 | TRBV3-1/TRBV3-2 | TGTGCCAGCAGCCAAGATTTGCCGGGGAATGAAGCTTTCTTT | CASSQDLPGNEAFF
TRBD1 | TRBJ1-2 | TRBV7-8 | TGTGCCAGCAGCTTAGGGCCGCCGACAGGGTACGGCTACACCTTC | CASSLGPPTGYGYTF
- | TRBJ1-1 | TRBV27 | TGTGCCAGCAGTTTGGAGGGGTATTCTGAAGCTTTCTTT | CASSLEGYSEAFF
TRBD2 | TRBJ2-3 | TRBV5-1 | TGCGCCAGCAGCCCCGGAGTTCATAGCGGGGGGAGCGATACGCAGTATTTT | CASSPGVHSGGSDTQYF
TRBD1 | TRBJ1-1 | TRBV5-1 | TGCGCCAGCAGCTTGCCAGGGGGCAAGACTGAAGCTTTCTTT | CASSLPGGKTEAFF
- | TRBJ1-5 | TRBV5-5 | TGTGCCAGCAGCACCCGGCGGGGGCAGGGGCGCAATCAGCCCCAGCATTTT | CASSTRRGQGRNQPQHF
- | TRBJ2-7 | TRBV15 | TGTGCCACCAGCCAGGGAAGGGTCTACGAGCAGTACTTC | CATSQGRVYEQYF
- | TRBJ2-1 | TRBV4-1 | TGCGCCAGCAGCCAGGGTGACACGCTCTACAATGAGCAGTTCTTC | CASSQGDTLYNEQFF